A selection of T cell receptor beta chains follows, all from one sample in a study of shared clonotypes between healthy human individuals. Only in-frame clones appear in the TCRdb table, and some are missing; sequencing was by immunoSEQ multiplex PCR. The data show over a million clones, over 95% seen once. The sample was naive CD4+ T cells sorted from blood. These receptor sequences come from a man aged 25 to 40 in good health. CDR3s include the opening cysteine and the closing phenylalanine or tryptophan. The order of the fields is V gene, clone size, D gene, J gene, CDR3 DNA, CDR3 protein. The D gene is left open where the match is weak. Where a row states a size, it is once, few, many or the class of an expanded clone; other rows omit it.

V gene: TRBV5-4; clone size: once; D gene: TRBD2; J gene: TRBJ2-7; CDR3 DNA: TGTGCCAGCAGCTTTAGGACTAGCGGGAGGGCCCCCTACGAGCAGTACTTC; CDR3 protein: CASSFRTSGRAPYEQYF
V gene: TRBV18; clone size: .; D gene: TRBD2; J gene: TRBJ2-5; CDR3 DNA: TGTGCCAGCTCACTGCTTGCAGGTAGCGGGAGTGAGACCCAGTACTTC; CDR3 protein: CASSLLAGSGSETQYF
V gene: TRBV5-6; clone size: .; D gene: .; J gene: TRBJ2-5; CDR3 DNA: TGTGCCAGCAGCTTGGGGGGGAATCGAGAGACCCAGTACTTC; CDR3 protein: CASSLGGNRETQYF
V gene: TRBV5-1; clone size: .; D gene: .; J gene: TRBJ2-1; CDR3 DNA: TGCGCCAGTGCTATAATTAGCGGGACAGACAATGAGCAGTTCTTC; CDR3 protein: CASAIISGTDNEQFF
V gene: TRBV6-1; clone size: once; D gene: TRBD2; J gene: TRBJ2-1; CDR3 DNA: TGTGCCAGCACCCACCTAGCGGCCCCCTACAATGAGCAGTTCTTC; CDR3 protein: CASTHLAAPYNEQFF
V gene: TRBV10-2; clone size: .; D gene: .; J gene: TRBJ1-5; CDR3 DNA: TGCGCCAGCAGTGAAACCCATCAGCCCCAGCATTTT; CDR3 protein: CASSETHQPQHF
V gene: TRBV2; clone size: .; D gene: TRBD1; J gene: TRBJ2-3; CDR3 DNA: TGTGCCAGCAGTCGTGGGGACAGGGGTACAGATACGCAGTATTTT; CDR3 protein: CASSRGDRGTDTQYF
V gene: TRBV6-6; clone size: .; D gene: .; J gene: TRBJ2-7; CDR3 DNA: TGTGCCAGCAGTCTTACAACAACCACCTACGAGCAGTACTTC; CDR3 protein: CASSLTTTTYEQYF
V gene: TRBV18; clone size: .; D gene: TRBD1; J gene: TRBJ1-1; CDR3 DNA: TGTGCCAGCTCACCGGGACAGGTCGGGTACACTGAAGCTTTCTTT; CDR3 protein: CASSPGQVGYTEAFF
V gene: TRBV18; clone size: .; D gene: .; J gene: TRBJ1-3; CDR3 DNA: TGTGCCAGCTCACCACGAACAGATTCTGGAAACACCATATATTTT; CDR3 protein: CASSPRTDSGNTIYF
V gene: TRBV27; clone size: .; D gene: .; J gene: TRBJ1-1; CDR3 DNA: TGTGCCAGCAGTTCCCCGGCACCTGGAACTGAAGCTTTCTTT; CDR3 protein: CASSSPAPGTEAFF
V gene: TRBV11-2; clone size: .; D gene: TRBD2; J gene: TRBJ2-3; CDR3 DNA: TGTGCCAGCAGCTTAGTGGCTAGCGGGAGAGTAGGGACACGGGATACGCAGTATTTT; CDR3 protein: CASSLVASGRVGTRDTQYF
V gene: TRBV7-2; clone size: .; D gene: TRBD2; J gene: TRBJ2-7; CDR3 DNA: TGTGCCAGCAGCTTGGGTAGCGGGGGGTACGAGCAGTACTTC; CDR3 protein: CASSLGSGGYEQYF
V gene: TRBV2; clone size: .; D gene: .; J gene: TRBJ2-7; CDR3 DNA: TGTGCCAGCAGTGAAGCGACCGGACAGTCCTACGAGCAGTACTTC; CDR3 protein: CASSEATGQSYEQYF
V gene: TRBV5-1; clone size: .; D gene: .; J gene: TRBJ2-2; CDR3 DNA: TGCGCCAGCAGCCACGAACAGGGTATGGTAACCGGGGAGCTGTTTTTT; CDR3 protein: CASSHEQGMVTGELFF
V gene: TRBV7-2; clone size: .; D gene: TRBD2; J gene: TRBJ2-7; CDR3 DNA: TGTGCCAGCAGCTTCACCGGGACTAGCTCCGGCGAGCAGTACTTC; CDR3 protein: CASSFTGTSSGEQYF
V gene: TRBV4-1; clone size: .; D gene: .; J gene: TRBJ2-5; CDR3 DNA: TGCGCCAGCAGCCAAGCGCCCCCGGAGACCCAGTACTTC; CDR3 protein: CASSQAPPETQYF
V gene: TRBV7-2; clone size: .; D gene: .; J gene: TRBJ2-3; CDR3 DNA: TGTGCCATCTTCACCCGGAGCAATACGCAGTATTTT; CDR3 protein: CAIFTRSNTQYF
V gene: TRBV7-3; clone size: .; D gene: .; J gene: TRBJ2-7; CDR3 DNA: TGTGCCAGCAGCCGGGACATCCGCTACGAGCAGTACTTC; CDR3 protein: CASSRDIRYEQYF
V gene: TRBV5-1; clone size: .; D gene: TRBD1; J gene: TRBJ1-5; CDR3 DNA: TGCGCCAGCAGCTCAGGACAGGGGGAAAATCAGCCCCAGCATTTT; CDR3 protein: CASSSGQGENQPQHF
V gene: TRBV27; clone size: .; D gene: TRBD2; J gene: TRBJ2-1; CDR3 DNA: TGTGCCAGCAGTTTACTAGCGGGAGGGCCCAATGAGCAGTTCTTC; CDR3 protein: CASSLLAGGPNEQFF
V gene: TRBV28; clone size: once; D gene: TRBD2; J gene: TRBJ2-7; CDR3 DNA: TGTGCCAGCAGACCTAGCGGGAGAGACTACGAGCAGTACTTC; CDR3 protein: CASRPSGRDYEQYF